The rows below give T cell receptor beta chains drawn from one sample of a study of neoadjuvant anti-PD-1 for oral cavity cancer. The assay was immunoSEQ multiplex PCR, and TCRdb's table has in-frame clones only and misses some. The sample includes 7,000 to 7,500 clones, around 46% seen only once; the top ten take over 9%. The sequencing used tumor tissue, collected before nivolumab (anti-PD-1) treatment. The origin of the receptors is a person aged 40 to 85 with oral cavity squamous cell carcinoma. Both conserved end residues are part of each CDR3. D genes are given only for firm matches. Expanded clones are given a class, and other clones once, few, many or no size at all.

d_call | j_call | v_call | clone_size | cdr3_nt | cdr3_aa
- | TRBJ2-7 | TRBV10-3 | - | TGTGCCATCAGTGAGGGGCTAGTGGCCGAGCAGTACTTC | CAISEGLVAEQYF
TRBD1 | TRBJ1-3 | TRBV5-1 | - | TGCGCCAGCAGCGTGACAGGGGCTGAATCTGGAAACACCATATATTTT | CASSVTGAESGNTIYF
- | TRBJ2-7 | TRBV6-1 | few | TGTGCCAGCAGTGAAGCGCTGGGGGGGCAGGGCAACGAGCAGTACTTC | CASSEALGGQGNEQYF
TRBD1 | TRBJ1-4 | TRBV28 | few | TGTGCCAGCAGGCCCCGAGAGGGGGCTTTTGAAAAACTGTTTTTT | CASRPREGAFEKLFF
- | TRBJ2-1 | TRBV6-5 | - | TGTGCCACCAGGACCAGCAACAATGAGCAGTTCTTC | CATRTSNNEQFF
TRBD1 | TRBJ1-2 | TRBV5-1 | few | TGCGCCAGCAGCTTGGATGTGTCAGGGGGAGGCTACACCTTC | CASSLDVSGGGYTF
TRBD1 | TRBJ1-1 | TRBV7-3 | few | TGTGCCAGCAGCTTTAGTCCGACAGGGTCTGAAGCTTTCTTT | CASSFSPTGSEAFF
- | TRBJ2-2 | TRBV18 | - | TGTGCCAGCTCACCGGACACAACGAGGACCGGGGAGCTGTTTTTT | CASSPDTTRTGELFF
- | TRBJ2-2 | TRBV6-5 | once | TGTGCCAGCAAGAACACCGGGGAGCTGTTTTTT | CASKNTGELFF
- | TRBJ1-4 | TRBV10-3 | - | TGTGCCATCCAGTCGGCCCCTAATGAAAAACTGTTTTTT | CAIQSAPNEKLFF
TRBD1 | TRBJ2-5 | TRBV10-1 | - | TGCGCCAGCAGCGGTACGGCAGGGGGCCAAGAGACCCAGTACTTC | CASSGTAGGQETQYF
- | TRBJ2-3 | TRBV6-5 | - | TGTGCCAGCAGTTACTTTAGACAGCCTAGCACAGATACGCAGTATTTT | CASSYFRQPSTDTQYF